This is a list of T cell receptor beta chains from one sample in a study of T cell responses to AZD1222 COVID-19 vaccine. TCRdb keeps only in-frame clones here, not all; method: immunoSEQ multiplex PCR. The sample comprises 150,000 or so clones, under 95% of which are singletons, and roughly 9% rests with the top ten. The material was peripheral blood, obtained on day 0 of AZD1222 vaccination. The receptors stem from an adult in good health. Each CDR3 is given with its conserved first and last residue. The D gene is left open where the match is weak.

d_call	v_call	j_call	cdr3_aa
-	TRBV7-9	TRBJ2-5	CASSLNIAVQETQYF
-	TRBV27	TRBJ1-1	CASKHRNTEAFF
TRBD1	TRBV6-1	TRBJ1-6	CASRFATGPNSPFHF
-	TRBV6-2/TRBV6-3	TRBJ1-6	CASSRVGPYNSPLHF
-	TRBV7-8	TRBJ1-1	CASSPEWGNTEAFF
-	TRBV27	TRBJ2-1	CASSSDTGWEQFF
-	TRBV2	TRBJ1-5	CASSEEGYSNQPQHF
-	TRBV13	TRBJ2-3	CASSLSQGTTDTQYF
-	TRBV27	TRBJ2-5	CASSFRAEETQYF
TRBD1	TRBV4-1	TRBJ1-1	CASSPIIGQANTEAFF
-	TRBV11-3	TRBJ1-2	CASSPAAGALGGYTF
TRBD1	TRBV7-9	TRBJ1-1	CASSQGGWTEAFF
-	TRBV28	TRBJ1-1	CASIQGGTEAFF
-	TRBV4-1	TRBJ1-1	CASSQDITAGAFF
-	TRBV4-1	TRBJ1-4	CASSPGGIRKLFF
TRBD1	TRBV5-6	TRBJ2-7	CASSHWTGGFYEQYF
-	TRBV5-1	TRBJ1-2	CASSGENYGYTF
TRBD2	TRBV5-6	TRBJ2-5	CASSLSLAGGQETQYF
-	TRBV7-9	TRBJ1-2	CASSLELWNYGYTF
TRBD1	TRBV2	TRBJ1-2	CASSPRQGAVTRGYTF
-	TRBV5-8	TRBJ1-2	CASSLGGVVYTF
-	TRBV11-2	TRBJ1-6	CASSLDPGTAPLHF
TRBD2	TRBV7-9	TRBJ2-5	CASSSKLAGAVKETQYF
TRBD1	TRBV13	TRBJ1-2	CASSRTGWDGYTF
TRBD1	TRBV5-1	TRBJ1-2	CASSLLDRAGGYTF
-	TRBV6-5	TRBJ2-1	CASSLGPDNEQFF
-	TRBV7-2	TRBJ1-3	CASSLYTTSGYRSGNTIYF
TRBD2	TRBV4-1	TRBJ2-5	CASSQVGSGGFRETQYF
TRBD1	TRBV4-1	TRBJ2-7	CASSRAQGDYEQYF
TRBD1	TRBV11-3	TRBJ1-1	CASSHIYRGLVTEAFF
-	TRBV6-2/TRBV6-3	TRBJ1-4	CASSTREANEKLFF
-	TRBV14	TRBJ1-2	CASSHPRSDGLYGYTF
-	TRBV3-1/TRBV3-2	TRBJ2-3	CASCLGGTDTQYF
TRBD1	TRBV10-3	TRBJ1-1	CAISERDRDERRTEAFF
-	TRBV6-5	TRBJ1-3	CASSPSPTVGNTIYF
-	TRBV12-5	TRBJ1-2	CASGLAIYGYTF
-	TRBV12-3/TRBV12-4	TRBJ1-2	CAGKDDVTWGYTF
-	TRBV19	TRBJ2-3	CASRQPSWGTDTQYF
-	TRBV9	TRBJ1-6	CASSVGGRSPLHF
-	TRBV6-5	TRBJ2-7	CASIRMGYEQYF
-	TRBV5-6	TRBJ1-2	CASSLLGERDGYTF
-	TRBV7-2	TRBJ2-7	CASSLIYEQYF
TRBD1	TRBV6-6	TRBJ1-1	CASSYSRQGQAEAFF
TRBD1	TRBV7-2	TRBJ2-7	CASSSAGQGYYEQYF
TRBD1	TRBV15	TRBJ1-6	CATSRKGQLSPLHF
-	TRBV6-5	TRBJ1-1	CASSSQGGTEAFF
-	TRBV15	TRBJ2-1	CATSTVISYNEQFF
-	TRBV2	TRBJ1-5	CASANSNQPQHF
TRBD2	TRBV3-1/TRBV3-2	TRBJ2-7	CASSSTSGGYEQYF
-	TRBV5-6	TRBJ1-6	CASSLGGPLHF
-	TRBV7-9	TRBJ2-1	CASSRVAGTDEQFF
-	TRBV6-5	TRBJ1-4	CASSYIRVATNEKLFF
TRBD1	TRBV7-9	TRBJ2-2	CASSLFGTDTGELFF
-	TRBV5-5	TRBJ2-7	CASSLRGDRTYEQYF
-	TRBV5-4	TRBJ1-5	CASSFGPGGNQPQHF
-	TRBV27	TRBJ2-5	CASRGVSETQYF
-	TRBV4-1	TRBJ1-5	CASSQDLPNPNQPQHF
-	TRBV19	TRBJ2-7	CASSVGVLAYEQYF